This T cell receptor (beta chain) was observed in a study of cytomegalovirus exposure and HLA in healthy donors. Turning to the study itself: The same platform was used for the 110 or so validation repertoires and the roughly 640 first-cohort repertoires, a later analysis reported.

Separate from the 666-subject first cohort was the approximately 130-subject validation cohort, to which the donors belonged. A word on this clone: Its antigen is not identified.

TCRdb's copy holds only in-frame clones and misses some; the assay was immunoSEQ multiplex PCR. This sample has 250,000 to 350,000 clones, with 80% to 90% found just once. Study-wide results and limits: Reports credit the classifier with highly specific, highly sensitive diagnosis of cytomegalovirus status. In the roughly 130 validation repertoires, a later analysis found that first-cohort TCR clusters tended to co-occur.

The sequence was obtained from a woman between 18 and 29 years old in good health and CMV-seronegative. The sequenced sample consisted of PBMCs.

CDR3 region: CATPSGTENTGELFF. The CDR3 DNA is TGTGCCACCCCTTCCGGGACAGAAAACACCGGGGAGCTGTTTTTT. This chain links TRBV19 with TRBJ2-2; 7 bases are a match to TRBD1. Looked up from germline, CDR1 is LNHDA and CDR2 is SQIVND (reference sequence). The CDR3 loop spans 15 amino acids. V was pared by 10 bases and J by 2 bases, with 10 bases of the junction left unmatched.